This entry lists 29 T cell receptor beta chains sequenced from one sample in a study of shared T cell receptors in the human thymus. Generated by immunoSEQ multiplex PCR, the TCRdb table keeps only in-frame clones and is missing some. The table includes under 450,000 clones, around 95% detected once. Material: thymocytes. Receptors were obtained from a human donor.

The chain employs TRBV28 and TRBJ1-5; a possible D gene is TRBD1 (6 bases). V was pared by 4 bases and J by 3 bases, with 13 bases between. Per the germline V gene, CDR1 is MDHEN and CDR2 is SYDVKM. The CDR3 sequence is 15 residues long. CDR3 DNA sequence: TGTGCCAGCAGTTCACAGGGAGTGAACAATCAGCCCCAGCATTTT. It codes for CASSSQGVNNQPQHF.

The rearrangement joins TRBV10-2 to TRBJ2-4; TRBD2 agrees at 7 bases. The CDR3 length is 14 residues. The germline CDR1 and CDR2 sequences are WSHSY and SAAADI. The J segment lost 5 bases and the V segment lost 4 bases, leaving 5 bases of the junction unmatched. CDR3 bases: TGCGCCAGCAGTGTCGGACTAGATGAAAACATTCAGTACTTC. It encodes CASSVGLDENIQYF.

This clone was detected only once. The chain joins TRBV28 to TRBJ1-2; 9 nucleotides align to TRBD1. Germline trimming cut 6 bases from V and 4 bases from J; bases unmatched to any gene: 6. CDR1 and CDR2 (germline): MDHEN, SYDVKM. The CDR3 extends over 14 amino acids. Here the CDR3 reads CASRTRGQGYGYTF. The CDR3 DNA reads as TGTGCCAGCAGGACACGGGGACAGGGCTATGGCTACACCTTC.

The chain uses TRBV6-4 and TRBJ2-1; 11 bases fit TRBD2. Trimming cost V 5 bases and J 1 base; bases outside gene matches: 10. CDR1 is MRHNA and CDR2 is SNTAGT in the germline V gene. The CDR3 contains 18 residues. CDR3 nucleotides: TGTGCCAGCAGTCCAGGACTAGCGGGTGATAAATCCTACAATGAGCAGTTCTTC. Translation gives CASSPGLAGDKSYNEQFF.

CDR3 DNA sequence: TGTGCCAGTAGGGGCGATTACGAGCAGTACTTC. This encodes CASRGDYEQYF. The chain carries TRBV19 and TRBJ2-7; D gene uncertain. The germline V and J ends were trimmed by 6 bases and 4 bases, with 7 bases remaining between them. Germline V gene data show CDR1 as LNHDA and CDR2 as SQIVND (reference sequence). The CDR3 length is 11 residues.

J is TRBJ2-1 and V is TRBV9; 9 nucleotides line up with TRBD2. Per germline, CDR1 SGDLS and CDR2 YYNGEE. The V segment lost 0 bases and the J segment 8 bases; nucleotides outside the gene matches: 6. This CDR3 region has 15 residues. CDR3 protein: CASSVGLAGIDEQFF. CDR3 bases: TGTGCCAGCAGCGTAGGGCTAGCGGGAATCGATGAGCAGTTCTTC.

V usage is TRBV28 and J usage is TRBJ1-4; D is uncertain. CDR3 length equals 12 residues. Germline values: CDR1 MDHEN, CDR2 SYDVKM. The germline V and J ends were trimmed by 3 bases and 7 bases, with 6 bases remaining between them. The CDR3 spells CASSFPGEKLFF. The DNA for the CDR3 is TGTGCCAGCAGTTTCCCGGGTGAAAAACTGTTTTTT.

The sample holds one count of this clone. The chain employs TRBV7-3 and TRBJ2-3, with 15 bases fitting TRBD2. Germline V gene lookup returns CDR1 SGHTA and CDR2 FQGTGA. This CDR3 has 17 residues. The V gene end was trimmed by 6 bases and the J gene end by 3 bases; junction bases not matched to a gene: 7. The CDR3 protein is CASSLLGTSGGTDTQYF. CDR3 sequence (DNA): TGTGCCAGCAGTCTTTTAGGGACTAGCGGGGGGACAGATACGCAGTATTTT.

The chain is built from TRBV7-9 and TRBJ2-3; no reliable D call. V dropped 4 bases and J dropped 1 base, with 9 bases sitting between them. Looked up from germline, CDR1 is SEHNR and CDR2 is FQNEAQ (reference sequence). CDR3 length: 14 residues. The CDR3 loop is CASSSRQGTDTQYF. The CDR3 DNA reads TGTGCCAGCAGCTCTCGTCAGGGCACAGATACGCAGTATTTT.

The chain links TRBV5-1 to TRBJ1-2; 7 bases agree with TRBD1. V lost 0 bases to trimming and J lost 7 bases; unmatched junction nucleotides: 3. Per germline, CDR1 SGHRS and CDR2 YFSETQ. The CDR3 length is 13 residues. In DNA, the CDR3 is TGCGCCAGCAGCTTGGACAGGGGAAGTGGCTACACCTTC. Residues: CASSLDRGSGYTF.

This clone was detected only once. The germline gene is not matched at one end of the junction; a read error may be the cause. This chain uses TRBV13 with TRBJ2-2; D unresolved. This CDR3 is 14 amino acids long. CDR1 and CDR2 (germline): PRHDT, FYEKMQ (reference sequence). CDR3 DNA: TGTGCCAGCACCTTAAGAAGGAACACCGGGGAGCTGTTTTTT. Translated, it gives CASTLRRNTGELFF.

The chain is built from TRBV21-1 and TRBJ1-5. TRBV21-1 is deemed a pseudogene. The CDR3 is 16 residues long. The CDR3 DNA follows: TGTGCCAGCAGTAGGAGGCACGAAATGAGGTATCAGCCCCAGCATTTT. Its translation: CASSRRHEMRYQPQHF.

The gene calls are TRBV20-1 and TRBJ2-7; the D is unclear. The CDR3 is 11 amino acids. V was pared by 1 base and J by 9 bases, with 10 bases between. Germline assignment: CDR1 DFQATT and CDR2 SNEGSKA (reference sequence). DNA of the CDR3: TGCAGTGCTAGAGTGACGAGCTGGCAGTACTTC. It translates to CSARVTSWQYF.

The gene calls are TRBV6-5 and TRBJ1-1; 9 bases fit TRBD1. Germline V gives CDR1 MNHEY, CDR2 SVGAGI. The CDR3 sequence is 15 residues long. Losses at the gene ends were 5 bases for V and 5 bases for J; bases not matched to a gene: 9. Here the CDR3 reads CASSTPTGGYTEAFF. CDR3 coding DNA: TGTGCCAGCAGTACGCCGACAGGGGGGTATACTGAAGCTTTCTTT.

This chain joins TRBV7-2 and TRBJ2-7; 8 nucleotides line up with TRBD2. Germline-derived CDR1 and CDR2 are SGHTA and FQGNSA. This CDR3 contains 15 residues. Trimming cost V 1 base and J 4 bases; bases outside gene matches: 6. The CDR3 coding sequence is TGTGCCAGCAGCTTAGGTGAGCGGGAGAGGTACGAGCAGTACTTC. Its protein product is CASSLGERERYEQYF.

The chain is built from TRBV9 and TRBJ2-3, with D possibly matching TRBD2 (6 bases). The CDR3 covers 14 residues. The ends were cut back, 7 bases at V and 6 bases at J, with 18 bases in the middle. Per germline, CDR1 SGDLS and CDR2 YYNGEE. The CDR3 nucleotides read TGTGCCAGCCTAGGGGAGGCGGAGGTGGATACGCAGTATTTT. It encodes CASLGEAEVDTQYF.

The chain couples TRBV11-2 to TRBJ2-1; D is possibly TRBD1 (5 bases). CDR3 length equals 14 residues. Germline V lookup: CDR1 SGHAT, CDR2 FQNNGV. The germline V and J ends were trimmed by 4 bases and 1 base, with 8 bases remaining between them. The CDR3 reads CASSYTGSYNEQFF. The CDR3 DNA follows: TGTGCCAGCAGCTATACAGGTTCCTACAATGAGCAGTTCTTC.

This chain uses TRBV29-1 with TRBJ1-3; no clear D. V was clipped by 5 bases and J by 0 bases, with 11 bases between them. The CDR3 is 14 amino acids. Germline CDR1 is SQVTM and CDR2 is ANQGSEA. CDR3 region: CSVRRECSGNTIYF. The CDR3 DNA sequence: TGCAGCGTTCGGCGTGAGTGCTCTGGAAACACCATATATTTT.

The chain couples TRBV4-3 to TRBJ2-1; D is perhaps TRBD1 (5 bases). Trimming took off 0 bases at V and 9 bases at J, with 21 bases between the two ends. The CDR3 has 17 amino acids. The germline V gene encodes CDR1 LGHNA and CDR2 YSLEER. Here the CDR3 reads CASSQDHRQTVLSEQFF. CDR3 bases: TGCGCCAGCAGCCAAGATCACCGACAGACGGTTTTGAGTGAGCAGTTCTTC.

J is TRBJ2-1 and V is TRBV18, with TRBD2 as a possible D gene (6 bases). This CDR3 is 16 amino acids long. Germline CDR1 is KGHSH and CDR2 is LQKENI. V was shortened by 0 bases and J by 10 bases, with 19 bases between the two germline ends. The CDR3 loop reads CASSPPQTRFSWEQFF. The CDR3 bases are TGTGCCAGCTCACCACCGCAGACTAGATTTTCATGGGAGCAGTTCTTC.

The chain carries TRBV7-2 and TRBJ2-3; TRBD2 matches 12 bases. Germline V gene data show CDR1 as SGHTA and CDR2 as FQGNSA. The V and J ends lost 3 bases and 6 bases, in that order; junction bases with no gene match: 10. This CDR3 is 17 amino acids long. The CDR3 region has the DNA TGTGCCAGCAGCTTCCTAGCGGGAGGGCCGAGGTCTGATACGCAGTATTTT. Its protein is CASSFLAGGPRSDTQYF.

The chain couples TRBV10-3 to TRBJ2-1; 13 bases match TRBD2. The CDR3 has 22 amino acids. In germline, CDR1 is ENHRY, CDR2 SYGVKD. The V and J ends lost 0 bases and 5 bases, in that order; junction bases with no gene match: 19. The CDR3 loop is CAISESKARGTSGRAPHNEQFF. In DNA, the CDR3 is TGTGCCATCAGTGAGTCGAAGGCTCGGGGAACTAGCGGGAGGGCCCCCCACAATGAGCAGTTCTTC.

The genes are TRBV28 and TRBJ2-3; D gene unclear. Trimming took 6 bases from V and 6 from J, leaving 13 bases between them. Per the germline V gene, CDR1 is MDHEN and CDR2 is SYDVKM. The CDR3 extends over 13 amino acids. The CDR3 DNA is TGTGCCAGCAGACGCATGGTGGCCGATACGCAGTATTTT. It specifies CASRRMVADTQYF.

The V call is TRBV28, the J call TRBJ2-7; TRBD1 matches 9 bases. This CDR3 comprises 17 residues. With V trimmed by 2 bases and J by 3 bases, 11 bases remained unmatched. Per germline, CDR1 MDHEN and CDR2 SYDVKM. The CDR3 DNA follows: TGTGCCAGCAGTTTACAAAGAAGTTGGGACAGGGACTACGAGCAGTACTTC. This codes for CASSLQRSWDRDYEQYF.

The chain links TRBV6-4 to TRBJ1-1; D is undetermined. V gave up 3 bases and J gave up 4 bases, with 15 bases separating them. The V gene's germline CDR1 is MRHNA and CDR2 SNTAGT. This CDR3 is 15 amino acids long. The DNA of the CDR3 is TGTGCCAGCAGTGAGTCGAGGGCGGAGGGCACTGAAGCTTTCTTT. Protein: CASSESRAEGTEAFF.

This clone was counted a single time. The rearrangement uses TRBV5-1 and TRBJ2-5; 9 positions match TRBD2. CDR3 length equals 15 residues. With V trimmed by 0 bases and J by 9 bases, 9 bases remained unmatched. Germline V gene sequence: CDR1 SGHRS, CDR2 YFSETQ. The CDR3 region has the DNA TGCGCCAGCAGCTTGGGGCTAGCGGGGCCCCAGGCCCAGTACTTC. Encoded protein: CASSLGLAGPQAQYF.

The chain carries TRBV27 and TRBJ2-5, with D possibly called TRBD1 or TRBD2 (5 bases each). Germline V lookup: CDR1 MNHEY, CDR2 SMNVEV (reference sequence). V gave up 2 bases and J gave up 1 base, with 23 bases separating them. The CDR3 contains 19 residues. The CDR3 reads CASSLIHGVPGRLQETQYF. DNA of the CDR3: TGTGCCAGCAGTTTAATACATGGTGTTCCGGGACGCCTCCAAGAGACCCAGTACTTC.

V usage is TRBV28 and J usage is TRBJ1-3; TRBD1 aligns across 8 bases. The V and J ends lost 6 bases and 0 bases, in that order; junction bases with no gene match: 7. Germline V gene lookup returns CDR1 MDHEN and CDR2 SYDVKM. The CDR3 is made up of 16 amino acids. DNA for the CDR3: TGTGCCAGCAGAGACAGGGGATCACTCTCTGGAAACACCATATATTTT. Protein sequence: CASRDRGSLSGNTIYF.

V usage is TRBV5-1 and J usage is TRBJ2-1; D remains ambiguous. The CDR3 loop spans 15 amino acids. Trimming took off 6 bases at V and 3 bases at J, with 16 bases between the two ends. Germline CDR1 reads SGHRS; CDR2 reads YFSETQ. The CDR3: CASTARLVGYNEQFF. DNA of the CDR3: TGCGCCAGCACCGCCCGGCTAGTGGGCTACAATGAGCAGTTCTTC.